This T cell receptor (beta chain) was identified in a study of cytomegalovirus exposure and HLA in healthy donors. Points from the study as a whole: No immune exposure information besides CMV serostatus was available. Links to common viral pathogens appeared, in a later analysis, for several of the most significant clusters.

Primers included in the PCR were 60 Vbeta and 13 Jbeta primers. TCRdb's table, derived via immunoSEQ multiplex PCR, lists solely in-frame clones and lacks some. The sample carries around 150,000 clones, 55% to 70% recorded once. As for this clone: Its specificity is not known.

The CDR3 has 17 residues. The ends lost 3 bases at V and 2 bases at J; junction bases unmatched: 13. Germline V gene sequence: CDR1 MGHRA, CDR2 YSYEKL. The V and J genes are TRBV4-1 and TRBJ2-7, with 7 nucleotides matching TRBD1. This receptor was taken from a woman aged 25-40 years in good health and CMV-seropositive. Sequencing input: PBMCs. The CDR3 DNA is TGCGCCAGCAGCCAGCATAGAGTGGGACAGTATCCCTACGAGCAGTACTTC. It specifies CASSQHRVGQYPYEQYF.